The clone carrying this T cell receptor (beta chain) was picked up a small number of times. Generation of TCR beta libraries employed quantitative 5'-RACE incorporating molecular barcodes. MiXCR, run by TCRdb on the 5' RACE reads, gives a single entry per CDR3 protein. The top ten hold 4% to 5.5% of the sample, which has 85,000 to 100,000 distinct CDR3 sequences, 8.5% to 9% seen once. V lost 4 bases and J lost 8; bases outside the gene matches: 10. This CDR3 spans 15 amino acids. The germline V gene encodes CDR1 ENHRY and CDR2 SYGVKD. This specimen comes from a study of CD8 T cells in ankylosing spondylitis.

The rearrangement joins TRBV10-3 to TRBJ2-1, with 8 bases aligning to TRBD2. Input material: blood, either unsorted or a sorted T cell fraction (not recorded which). This clonotype was sampled from a male donor with ankylosing spondylitis or in good health (not recorded which). DNA of the CDR3: TGTGCCATCAGTGGTGCCGGGGGGGCGAAGGATGAGCAGTTCTTC. It is translated as CAISGAGGAKDEQFF.